The 2 T cell receptor beta chains below were found in one sample sequenced in a study of shared clonotypes between healthy human individuals (TCRdb year 2020). Libraries were made using the immunoSEQ multiplex PCR assay. TCRdb holds this immuneACCESS table with in-frame rearrangements only. Some clones are missing; in checked studies, unresolved V genes explain under half, and the rest has no known cause. This sample comprises about 1 million clones, about 74% of them detected only once. Over 1.3% of the sample comes from the top ten. Sequencing was carried out using memory CD4+ T cells sorted from blood. The cell subset or site label of this sample denotes: CD45RA-negative fraction. The receptors shown here come from a man between 18 and 29 years old in good health.

The chain couples TRBV23-1 to TRBJ1-2, with D unresolved. TRBV23-1 is annotated as an ORF whose role is uncertain. The V and J ends lost 0 bases and 5 bases respectively, with 25 bases between them. This CDR3 has 19 residues. CDR3 sequence: CASSQSHHPTDASMYGYTF. The CDR3 nucleotides are TGCGCCAGCAGTCAATCACACCACCCAACCGACGCAAGTATGTATGGCTACACCTTC.

The genes are TRBV7-2 and TRBJ2-3, with D tentatively TRBD1 (5 bases). V lost 4 bases, J lost 6 bases, and 17 bases lay in between. In germline, CDR1 is SGHTA, CDR2 FQGNSA. This CDR3 is built from 15 residues. The DNA for the CDR3 is TGTGCCAGCAGCTCGGCCTCAGGGCCCGGGGATACGCAGTATTTT. Residues: CASSSASGPGDTQYF.